The clone carrying this TCR beta chain has a single count. Sequencing was performed with immunoSEQ multiplex PCR; in TCRdb, only in-frame clones are kept and a portion is missing. The sample comprises some 2,100,000 clones, more than 90% of which are singletons, and 0.13% rests with the top ten. Germline CDR1 and CDR2: SGDLS and YYNGEE. The CDR3 contains 14 residues. V was pared by 4 bases and J by 6 bases, with 7 bases of the junction left unmatched. The data were obtained in a study of shared clonotypes between healthy human individuals. The chain has TRBV9 and TRBJ2-7, with TRBD1 matching 10 bases. This TCR came from a man aged 18 to 35 in good health. Sequenced sample: naive CD4+ T cells sorted from blood. Indicated subset: CD45RA+ positively selected. The CDR3 is CASSTRQGAGEQYF. The CDR3 DNA follows: TGTGCCAGCAGCACCCGACAGGGGGCCGGCGAGCAGTACTTC.